There are many counts of the clone carrying this T cell receptor beta chain. Its antigen is currently unknown. The data derive from a study of molecular identifiers for immune sequencing clone quantification. Previously described methods and listed TCR primers were employed for the bulk TCR libraries. TCRdb re-derived calls from the PCR reads in MiXCR, one entry per CDR3 protein. The sample gives 85,000 to 90,000 distinct CDR3 sequences, 25% of which show up once; approximately 0.78% is in the top ten. Findings of the study overall: Sharing of a barcode by identical TCR molecules could cause highly expanded clone sizes to be underestimated. Clones carrying above 20 RNA copies accounted for over 98% of effector molecules, under 1% in naive cells.

This CDR3 comprises 15 residues. In germline, CDR1 is LGHNA, CDR2 YSLEER. Trimming pared 1 base from V and 5 bases from J, leaving 12 bases between. The V call is TRBV4-3, the J call TRBJ2-1; D unresolved. Sequencing was performed on naive CD8+ T cells from blood, with Jurkat cell RNA spiked in. Subset indicated: FACS-sorted CD8+CD4-CCR7+CD45RA+ naive T cells. The TCR sequence derives from a human donor in good health. Some libraries in this study had Jurkat cell RNA spiked in. DNA of the CDR3: TGCGCCAGCAGCCAAGGGGCAGCGTCCCACAATGAGCAGTTCTTC. This sequence encodes CASSQGAASHNEQFF.